These 12 T cell receptor beta chains came from one sample sequenced in a study of T cell changes during pregnancy in multiple sclerosis. Some clones are missing from TCRdb's copy, which holds only in-frame ones; the method was immunoSEQ multiplex PCR. This sample carries some 70,000 clones, roughly 90% of them seen once, and the ten largest clones take over 3.5%. The sequences come from peripheral blood, collected after pregnancy. Every receptor here comes from a female donor in good health, enrolled as a control in a pregnancy study.

This clone was seen repeatedly, ten times or more. The genes are TRBV19 and TRBJ1-1; 7 bases match TRBD1. J was trimmed by 7 bases and V by 8 bases; bases with no gene match: 4. In germline, CDR1 is LNHDA, CDR2 SQIVND (reference sequence). This CDR3 region has 11 residues. In DNA, the CDR3 is TGTGCCAGTCGACAGGGAGGTGAAGCTTTCTTT. Protein product: CASRQGGEAFF.

V usage is TRBV29-1 and J usage is TRBJ1-2; D might be TRBD1 (6 bases). Trimming removed 4 bases from V and 4 bases from J, with 10 bases in between. Germline V gene lookup returns CDR1 SQVTM and CDR2 ANQGSEA. The CDR3 sequence is 12 residues long. The CDR3 DNA sequence: TGCAGCGTTGTGACAGGCAGCTATGGCTACACCTTC. This sequence encodes CSVVTGSYGYTF.

J is TRBJ1-2 and V is TRBV28, with TRBD1 matching 9 bases. Germline V gives CDR1 MDHEN, CDR2 SYDVKM. V lost 2 bases to trimming and J lost 4 bases; unmatched junction nucleotides: 8. This CDR3 comprises 16 residues. CDR3 DNA: TGTGCCAGCAGTTTACTACACAGGGGGCTTGTCTATGGCTACACCTTC. Residues: CASSLLHRGLVYGYTF.

The J gene is TRBJ2-2, the V gene TRBV11-2; perhaps TRBD2 as D (6 bases). This CDR3 is built from 16 residues. Trimming removed 4 bases from V and 1 base from J, with 13 bases in between. Germline V gene data show CDR1 as SGHAT and CDR2 as FQNNGV. Written as DNA, the CDR3 is TGTGCCAGCAGCTATCTGGCAGCGGGGAACACCGGGGAGCTGTTTTTT. Encoded protein: CASSYLAAGNTGELFF. The full variable domain, its missing parts supplied by reference TRBV11-2 and TRBJ2-2, is EAGVAQSPRYKIIEKRQSVAFWCNPISGHATLYWYQQILGQGPKLLIQFQNNGVVDDSQLPKDRFSAERLKGVDSTLKIQPAKLEDSAVYLCASSYLAAGNTGELFFGEGSRLTVL.

In the case of this clone: Compared with germline, one end of the junction differs, possibly owing to a read error. J is TRBJ1-2 and V is TRBV29-1; 8 bases align to TRBD1. Germline CDR1 SQVTM, CDR2 ANQGSEA. The CDR3 runs to 15 residues. Here the CDR3 reads CSVEDGTGGPYRYTF. The CDR3 DNA reads as TGCAGCGTTGAAGATGGAACAGGGGGTCCCTATCGCTACACCTTC.

This chain uses TRBV7-2 with TRBJ2-1; D unclear. V gave up 6 bases and J gave up 8 bases, with 14 bases separating them. Germline V gene data show CDR1 as SGHTA and CDR2 as FQGNSA. CDR3 length: 13 amino acids. CDR3 in amino acids: CASSSPFVYEQFF. The CDR3 DNA is TGTGCCAGCAGTAGCCCGTTCGTTTATGAGCAGTTCTTC.

This rearrangement joins TRBV19 to TRBJ2-7; 7 bases are shared with TRBD1. The CDR3 is 11 residues long. V shed 10 bases and J 3 bases; nucleotides not matched to a gene: 3. CDR1 and CDR2 (germline): LNHDA, SQIVND (reference sequence). CDR3 sequence reads: CATRTGYEQYF. The CDR3 DNA reads TGTGCCACCCGGACAGGCTACGAGCAGTACTTC.

This chain links TRBV27 with TRBJ2-5; 9 bases map to TRBD2. With V trimmed by 1 base and J by 4 bases, 7 bases remained unmatched. Germline V gene data show CDR1 as MNHEY and CDR2 as SMNVEV (reference sequence). The CDR3 sequence is 16 residues long. The CDR3 nucleotides read TGTGCCAGCAGTTTATATCTAGCGGGACTGGGAGAGACCCAGTACTTC. Its translation: CASSLYLAGLGETQYF.

The V call is TRBV5-4, the J call TRBJ1-2; D might be TRBD1 (5 bases). There are 15 residues in the CDR3. Trimming stripped 1 base from V and 1 base from J, with 11 bases between. From germline, CDR1 is SGHNT and CDR2 YYREEE (reference sequence). The CDR3 sequence: CASSLSRGLNYGYTF. Here the CDR3 DNA reads TGTGCCAGCAGCTTGTCAAGGGGCCTTAACTATGGCTACACCTTC.

This chain connects TRBV7-9 to TRBJ2-7; D might be TRBD2 (6 bases). Germline CDR1 reads SEHNR; CDR2 reads FQNEAQ (reference sequence). The length of the CDR3 is 15 residues. Trimming removed 3 bases from V and 6 bases from J, with 18 bases in between. This CDR3 is CASSFEGLLSTEQYF. CDR3 in DNA: TGTGCCAGCAGCTTTGAGGGACTCCTAAGTACCGAGCAGTACTTC.

The chain joins TRBV28 to TRBJ1-5; D gene unclear. Germline V gene data show CDR1 as MDHEN and CDR2 as SYDVKM. Deletions cut 7 bases from V and 3 bases from J, with 13 bases between. The CDR3 has 14 residues. The CDR3 DNA sequence: TGTGCCAGCACCCTCTTGGACTTCAATCAGCCCCAGCATTTT. Its translation: CASTLLDFNQPQHF.

This chain connects TRBV7-3 to TRBJ2-7, with 7 bases that match TRBD2. Germline V gives CDR1 SGHTA, CDR2 FQGTGA. This CDR3 has 16 residues. After removal of 4 bases from V and 0 bases from J, the junction contained 9 bases not matched to a gene. CDR3 DNA sequence: TGTGCCAGCAGCTCCCCCTCTAGCGGAACCTCCTACGAGCAGTACTTC. Encoded protein: CASSSPSSGTSYEQYF.